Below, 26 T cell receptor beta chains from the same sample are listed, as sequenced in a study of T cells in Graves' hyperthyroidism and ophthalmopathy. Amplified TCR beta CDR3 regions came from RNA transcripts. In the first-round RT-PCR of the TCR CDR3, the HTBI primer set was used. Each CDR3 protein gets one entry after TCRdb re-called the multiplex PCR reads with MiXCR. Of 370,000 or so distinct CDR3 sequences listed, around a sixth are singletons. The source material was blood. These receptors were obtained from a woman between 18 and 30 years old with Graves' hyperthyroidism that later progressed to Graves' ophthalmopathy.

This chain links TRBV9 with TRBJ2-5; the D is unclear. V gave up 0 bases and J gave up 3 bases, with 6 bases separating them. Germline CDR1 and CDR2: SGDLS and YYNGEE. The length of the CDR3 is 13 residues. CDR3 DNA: TGTGCCAGCAGCGTAGCCGACAAAGAGACCCAGTACTTC. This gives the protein CASSVADKETQYF.

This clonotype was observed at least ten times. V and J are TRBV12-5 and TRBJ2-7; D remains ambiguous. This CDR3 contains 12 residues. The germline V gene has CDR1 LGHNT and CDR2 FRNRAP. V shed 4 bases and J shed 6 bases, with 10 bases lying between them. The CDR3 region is CASGYDTAEQYF. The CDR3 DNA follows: TGTGCTAGTGGTTACGACACAGCCGAGCAGTACTTC.

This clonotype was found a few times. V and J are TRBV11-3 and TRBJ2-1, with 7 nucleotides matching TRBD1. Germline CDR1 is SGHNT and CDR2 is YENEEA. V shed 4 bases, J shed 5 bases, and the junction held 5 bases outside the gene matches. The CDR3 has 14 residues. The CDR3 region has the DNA TGTGCCAGCAGCTCCAGACAGGGCCACAATGAGCAGTTCTTC. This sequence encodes CASSSRQGHNEQFF.

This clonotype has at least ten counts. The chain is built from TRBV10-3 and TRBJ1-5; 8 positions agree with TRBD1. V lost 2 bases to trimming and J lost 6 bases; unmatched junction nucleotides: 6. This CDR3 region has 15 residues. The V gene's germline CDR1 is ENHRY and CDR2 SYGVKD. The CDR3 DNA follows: TGTGCCATCAGTGAGACAGGGGGTGGAAGTCAGCCCCAGCATTTT. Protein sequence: CAISETGGGSQPQHF.

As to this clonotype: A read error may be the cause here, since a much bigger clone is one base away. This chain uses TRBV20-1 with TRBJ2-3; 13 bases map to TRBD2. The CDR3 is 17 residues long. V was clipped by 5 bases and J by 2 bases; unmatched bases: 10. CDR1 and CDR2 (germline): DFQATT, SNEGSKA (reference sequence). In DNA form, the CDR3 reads TGCAGTGCTCCCGGGACTAGCGGGAACGCTGTCACAGATACGCAGTATTTT. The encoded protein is CSAPGTSGNAVTDTQYF.

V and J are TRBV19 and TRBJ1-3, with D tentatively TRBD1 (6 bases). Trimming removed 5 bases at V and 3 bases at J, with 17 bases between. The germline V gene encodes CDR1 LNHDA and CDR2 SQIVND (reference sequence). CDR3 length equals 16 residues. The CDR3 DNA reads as TGTGCCAGTAGTCGAAGGATACAGGGAGGTGGAAACACCATATATTTT. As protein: CASSRRIQGGGNTIYF. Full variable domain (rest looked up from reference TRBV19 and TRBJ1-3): DGGITQSPKYLFRKEGQNVTLSCEQNLNHDAMYWYRQDPGQGLRLIYYSQIVNDFQKGDIAEGYSVSREKKESFPLTVTSAQKNPTAFYLCASSRRIQGGGNTIYFGEGSWLTVV.

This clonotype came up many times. CDR3 nucleotides: TGCAGCGGGGGGCAGGGGTACACTGAAGCTTTCTTT. Translation: CSGGQGYTEAFF. The chain carries TRBV29-1 and TRBJ1-1; D might be TRBD1 (6 bases). This CDR3 is 12 amino acids long. Between the trimmed V and J ends, which lost 7 bases and 3 bases, there was a span of 12 bases. Germline-derived CDR1 and CDR2 are SQVTM and ANQGSEA. Complete variable domain (other parts from reference TRBV29-1 and TRBJ1-1): SAVISQKPSRDICQRGTSLTIQCQVDSQVTMMFWYRQQPGQSLTLIATANQGSEATYESGFVIDKFPISRPNLTFSTLTVSNMSPEDSSIYLCSGGQGYTEAFFGQGTRLTVV.

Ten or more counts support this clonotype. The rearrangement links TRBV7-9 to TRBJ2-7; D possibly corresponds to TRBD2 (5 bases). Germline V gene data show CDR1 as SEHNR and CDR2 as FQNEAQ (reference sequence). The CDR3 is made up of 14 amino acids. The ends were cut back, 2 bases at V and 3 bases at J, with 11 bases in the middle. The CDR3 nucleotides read TGTGCCAGCAGCTTAAGTGACGGGGTCTACGAGCAGTACTTC. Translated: CASSLSDGVYEQYF.

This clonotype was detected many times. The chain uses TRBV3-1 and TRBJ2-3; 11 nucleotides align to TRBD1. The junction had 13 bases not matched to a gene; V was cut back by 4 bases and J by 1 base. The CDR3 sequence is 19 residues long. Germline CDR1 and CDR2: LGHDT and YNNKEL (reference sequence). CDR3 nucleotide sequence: TGTGCCAGCAGCCCCTTTTCCGGGACAGGGGGATTCGGCACAGATACGCAGTATTTT. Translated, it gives CASSPFSGTGGFGTDTQYF.

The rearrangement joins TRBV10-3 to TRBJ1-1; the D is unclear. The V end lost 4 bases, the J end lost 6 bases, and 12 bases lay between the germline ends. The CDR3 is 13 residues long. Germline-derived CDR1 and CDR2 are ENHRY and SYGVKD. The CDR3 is CAISAIGSAEAFF. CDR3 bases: TGTGCCATCAGTGCGATAGGGAGCGCTGAAGCTTTCTTT.

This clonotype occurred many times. Written as DNA, the CDR3 is TGTGCCAGCAGCCAAGTGTGGGGGAGGAATCCAGATACGCAGTATTTT. It codes for CASSQVWGRNPDTQYF. The gene calls are TRBV14 and TRBJ2-3, with D possibly matching TRBD2 (6 bases). Germline-derived CDR1 and CDR2 are SGHDN and FVKESK. The CDR3 totals 16 residues. V was clipped by 1 base and J by 4 bases, with 15 bases between them.

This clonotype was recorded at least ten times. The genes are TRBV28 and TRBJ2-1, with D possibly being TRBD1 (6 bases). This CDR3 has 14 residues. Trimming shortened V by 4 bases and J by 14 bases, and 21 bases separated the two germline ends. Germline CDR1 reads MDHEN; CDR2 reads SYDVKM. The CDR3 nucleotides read TGTGCCAGCAGTTCAACAGGGCTCACGGCCGGAAAGTTCTTC. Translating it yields CASSSTGLTAGKFF. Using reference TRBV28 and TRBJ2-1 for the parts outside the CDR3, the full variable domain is DVKVTQSSRYLVKRTGEKVFLECVQDMDHENMFWYRQDPGLGLRLIYFSYDVKMKEKGDIPEGYSVSREKKERFSLILESASTNQTSMYLCASSSTGLTAGKFFGPGTRLTVL.

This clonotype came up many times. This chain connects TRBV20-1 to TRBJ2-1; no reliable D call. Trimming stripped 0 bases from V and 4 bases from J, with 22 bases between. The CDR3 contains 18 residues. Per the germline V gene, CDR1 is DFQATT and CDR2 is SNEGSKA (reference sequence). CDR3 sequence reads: CSARDASKQRSRYNEQFF. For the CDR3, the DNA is TGCAGTGCTAGAGATGCGAGCAAGCAAAGATCTAGATACAATGAGCAGTTCTTC.

CDR3 sequence reads: CAISDVTGQGESGANVLTF. In nucleotides, the CDR3 is TGTGCCATCAGTGACGTGACAGGACAGGGCGAGTCTGGGGCCAACGTCCTGACTTTC. The chain recombines TRBV10-3 with TRBJ2-6, with 8 bases that match TRBD1. Germline values: CDR1 ENHRY, CDR2 SYGVKD. The CDR3 totals 19 residues. The junction had 11 bases not matched to a gene; V was cut back by 3 bases and J by 1 base.

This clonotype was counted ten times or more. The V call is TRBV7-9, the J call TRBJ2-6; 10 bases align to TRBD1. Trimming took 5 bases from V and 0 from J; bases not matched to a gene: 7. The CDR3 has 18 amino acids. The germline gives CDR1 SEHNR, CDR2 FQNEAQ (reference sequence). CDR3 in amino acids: CASSIRQGAYSGANVLTF. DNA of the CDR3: TGTGCCAGCAGCATTAGACAGGGGGCGTACTCTGGGGCCAACGTCCTGACTTTC.

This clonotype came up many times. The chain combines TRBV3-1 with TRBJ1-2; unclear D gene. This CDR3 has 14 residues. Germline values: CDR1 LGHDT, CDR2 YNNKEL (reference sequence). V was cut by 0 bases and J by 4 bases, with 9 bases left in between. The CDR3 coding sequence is TGTGCCAGCAGCCAAGATTCAGGTACCTATGGCTACACCTTC. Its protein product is CASSQDSGTYGYTF.

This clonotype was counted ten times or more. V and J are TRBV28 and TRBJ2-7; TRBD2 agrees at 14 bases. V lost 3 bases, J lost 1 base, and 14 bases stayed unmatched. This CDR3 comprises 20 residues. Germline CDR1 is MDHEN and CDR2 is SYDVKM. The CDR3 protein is CASSFLGTSGRRKLSYEQYF. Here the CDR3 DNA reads TGTGCCAGCAGTTTCCTCGGGACTAGCGGGAGACGAAAATTATCCTACGAGCAGTACTTC.

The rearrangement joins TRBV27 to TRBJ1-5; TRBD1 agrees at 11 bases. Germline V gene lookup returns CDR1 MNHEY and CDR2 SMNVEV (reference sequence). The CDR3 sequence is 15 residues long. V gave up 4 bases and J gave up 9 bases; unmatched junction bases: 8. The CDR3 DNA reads TGTGCCAGCAGTTCCGGGACAGGGGGTCGAGGGCCCCAGCATTTT. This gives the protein CASSSGTGGRGPQHF.

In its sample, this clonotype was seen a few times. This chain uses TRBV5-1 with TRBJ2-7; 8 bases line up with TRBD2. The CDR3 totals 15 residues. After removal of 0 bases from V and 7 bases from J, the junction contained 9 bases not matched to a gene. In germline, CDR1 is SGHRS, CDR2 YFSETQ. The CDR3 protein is CASSLVSGGGSEQYF. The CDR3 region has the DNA TGCGCCAGCAGCTTGGTTTCCGGGGGGGGCAGTGAGCAGTACTTC.

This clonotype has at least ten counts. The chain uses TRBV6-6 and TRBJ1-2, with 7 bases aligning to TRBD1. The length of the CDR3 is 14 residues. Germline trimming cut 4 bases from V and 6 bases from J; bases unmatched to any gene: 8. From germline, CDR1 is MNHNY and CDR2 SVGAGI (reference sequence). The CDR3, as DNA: TGTGCCAGCAGTTCCCGAGACAGGGTAGATGGCTACACCTTC. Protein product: CASSSRDRVDGYTF.

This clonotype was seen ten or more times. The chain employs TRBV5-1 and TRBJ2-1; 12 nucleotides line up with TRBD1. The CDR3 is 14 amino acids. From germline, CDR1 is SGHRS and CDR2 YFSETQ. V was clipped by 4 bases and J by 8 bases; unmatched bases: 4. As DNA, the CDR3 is TGCGCCAGCAGCCCGGGACAGGGGGCCTATGAGCAGTTCTTC. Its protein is CASSPGQGAYEQFF.

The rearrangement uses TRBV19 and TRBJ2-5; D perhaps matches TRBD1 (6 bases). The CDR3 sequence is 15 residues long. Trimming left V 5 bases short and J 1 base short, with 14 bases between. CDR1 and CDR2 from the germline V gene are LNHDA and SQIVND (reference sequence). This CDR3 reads CASSLGQQFQETQYF. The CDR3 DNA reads TGTGCCAGTAGTCTTGGACAGCAATTCCAAGAGACCCAGTACTTC.

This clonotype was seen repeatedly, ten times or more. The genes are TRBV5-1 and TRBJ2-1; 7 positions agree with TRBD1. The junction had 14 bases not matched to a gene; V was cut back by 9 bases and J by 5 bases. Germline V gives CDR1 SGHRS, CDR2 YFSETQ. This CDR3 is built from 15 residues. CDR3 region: CANHPRDRKHNEQFF. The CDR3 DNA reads TGCGCCAACCACCCCCGGGACAGAAAACACAATGAGCAGTTCTTC.

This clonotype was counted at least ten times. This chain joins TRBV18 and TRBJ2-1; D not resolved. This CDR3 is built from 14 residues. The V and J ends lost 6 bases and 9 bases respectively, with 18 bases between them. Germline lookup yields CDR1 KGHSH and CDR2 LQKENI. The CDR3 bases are TGTGCCAGCTCCCCATTCGAGACCCCCAGTGAGCAGTTCTTC. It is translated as CASSPFETPSEQFF.

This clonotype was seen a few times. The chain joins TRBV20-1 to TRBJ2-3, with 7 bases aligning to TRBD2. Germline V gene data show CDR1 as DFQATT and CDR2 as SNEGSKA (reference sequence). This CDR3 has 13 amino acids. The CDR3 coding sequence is TGCAGGGGGATAGCGGGCAGCACAGATACGCAGTATTTT. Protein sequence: CRGIAGSTDTQYF.

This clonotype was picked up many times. The CDR3: CASSLVVRRESYEQYF. DNA for the CDR3: TGTGCCAGCAGCTTAGTAGTTCGAAGGGAATCCTACGAGCAGTACTTC. The chain has TRBV7-2 and TRBJ2-7; D is unresolved. From germline, CDR1 is SGHTA and CDR2 FQGNSA. V shed 1 base and J shed 1 base, with 14 bases lying between them. CDR3 size: 16 residues.